Below, 31 T cell receptor beta chains from the same sample are listed, as sequenced in a study of control samples from healthy donors and cancer patients. Sequencing was performed with immunoSEQ multiplex PCR; in TCRdb, only in-frame clones are kept and a portion is missing. The repertoire holds roughly 100,000 clones, with approximately 90% as singletons. The sequenced sample was blood. These TCRs come from a man aged 25-45 years in good health.

This chain uses TRBV9 with TRBJ2-3; TRBD2 aligns across 8 bases. The length of the CDR3 is 14 residues. Germline trimming cut 3 bases from V and 4 bases from J; bases unmatched to any gene: 4. CDR1 is SGDLS and CDR2 is YYNGEE in the germline V gene. The DNA for the CDR3 is TGTGCCAGCAGCGCAAGCGGGAGCCCAGATACGCAGTATTTT. Translation gives CASSASGSPDTQYF.

The rearrangement joins TRBV9 to TRBJ1-5; D may be TRBD1 (5 bases). The CDR3 totals 18 residues. The germline V gene has CDR1 SGDLS and CDR2 YYNGEE. The V end was cut by 0 bases, the J end by 7 bases, with 23 bases between. The CDR3 spells CASSVVPLGGQGGQPQHF. The CDR3 DNA reads as TGTGCCAGCAGCGTAGTGCCTTTGGGTGGGCAGGGAGGACAGCCCCAGCATTTT.

This clone has a single count. The chain couples TRBV20-1 to TRBJ1-2; D is unclear. Germline V gives CDR1 DFQATT, CDR2 SNEGSKA (reference sequence). V lost 3 bases and J lost 2, with 10 bases in between. CDR3 length equals 13 residues. CDR3: CSASIDQNYGYTF. The CDR3 DNA follows: TGCAGTGCTAGTATTGATCAGAACTATGGCTACACCTTC.

The gene calls are TRBV7-6 and TRBJ2-1, with a weak D call TRBD1 (5 bases). There are 15 residues in the CDR3. CDR1 and CDR2 from the germline V gene are SGHVS and FNYEAQ. V lost 5 bases to trimming and J lost 3 bases, with 14 bases between them. Here the CDR3 reads CASSLGQGNYNEQFF. For the CDR3, the DNA is TGTGCCAGCAGCCTGGGGCAGGGTAACTACAATGAGCAGTTCTTC.

The rearrangement links TRBV6-1 to TRBJ1-1; possibly TRBD1 for D (6 bases). Germline CDR1 and CDR2: MNHNS and SASEGT. This CDR3 has 16 residues. V was cut by 2 bases and J by 1 base, with 14 bases left in between. The CDR3 region is CASSEPGQPGNTEAFF. Written as DNA, the CDR3 is TGTGCCAGCAGTGAACCCGGACAGCCAGGGAACACTGAAGCTTTCTTT.

This chain links TRBV9 with TRBJ2-7; 13 bases are shared with TRBD2. The CDR3 is made up of 18 amino acids. CDR1 and CDR2 from the germline V gene are SGDLS and YYNGEE. J lost 4 bases, V lost 0 bases, and 10 bases had no gene match. The CDR3 nucleotides read TGTGCCAGCAGCGTAGATGCAGGGACTAGCGGGAATTTTTACGAGCAGTACTTC. It encodes CASSVDAGTSGNFYEQYF.

The CDR3 loop reads CASSRRTGNQPQHF. The CDR3 DNA reads TGTGCCAGCAGCCGCCGGACAGGGAATCAGCCCCAGCATTTT. The J gene is TRBJ1-5, the V gene TRBV3-1 (or the pseudogene TRBV3-2); 8 positions match TRBD1. CDR3 length: 14 amino acids. CDR1 is LGHDT and CDR2 is YNNKEL in the germline V gene (reference sequence). V dropped 4 bases and J dropped 4; count of bases not matched to a gene: 3.

The chain employs TRBV6-2 or TRBV6-3 and TRBJ2-1; D uncertain. Trimming shortened V by 0 bases and J by 7 bases, and 7 bases separated the two germline ends. The CDR3 spans 13 residues. Germline CDR1 and CDR2: MNHEY and SVGEGT. CDR3 DNA: TGTGCCAGCAGTTACTCCCACCGGAATGAGCAGTTCTTC. It specifies CASSYSHRNEQFF.

The chain uses TRBV11-2 and TRBJ1-6; tentatively, D is TRBD1 (6 bases). Germline CDR1 and CDR2: SGHAT and FQNNGV. V was shortened by 4 bases and J by 5 bases, with 18 bases between the two germline ends. The CDR3 runs 17 residues. The CDR3 spells CASSSLGGRRNNSPLHF. CDR3 DNA: TGTGCCAGCAGCTCTTTGGGGGGCCGTAGGAATAATTCACCCCTCCACTTT.

The chain combines TRBV3-1 (or the pseudogene TRBV3-2) with TRBJ2-5; 8 nucleotides agree with TRBD2. V gave up 1 base and J gave up 5 bases; unmatched junction bases: 6. The length of the CDR3 is 15 residues. CDR1 is LGHDT and CDR2 is YNNKEL in the germline V gene (reference sequence). Here the CDR3 DNA reads TGTGCCAGCAGCCAAGGAGTCCGCGGGGGGGAGACCCAGTACTTC. The encoded protein is CASSQGVRGGETQYF.

The chain has TRBV7-2 and TRBJ1-1, with D unclear. CDR3 size: 15 residues. Germline V gives CDR1 SGHTA, CDR2 FQGNSA. Trimming cost V 0 bases and J 0 bases, with 8 bases left between them. CDR3 protein: CASSLAVGVNTEAFF. CDR3 DNA sequence: TGTGCCAGCAGCTTAGCGGTTGGAGTGAACACTGAAGCTTTCTTT. The variable domain in full, completed from reference TRBV7-2 and TRBJ1-1, reads GAGVSQSPSNKVTEKGKDVELRCDPISGHTALYWYRQSLGQGLEFLIYFQGNSAPDKSGLPSDRFSAERTGGSVSTLTIQRTQQEDSAVYLCASSLAVGVNTEAFFGQGTRLTVV.

The V gene is TRBV4-2, the J gene TRBJ2-5; the D gene is possibly TRBD1 (5 bases). From germline, CDR1 is LGHNA and CDR2 YNFKEQ. Trimming shortened V by 0 bases and J by 1 base, and 15 bases separated the two germline ends. The CDR3 runs to 17 residues. The CDR3 nucleotides are TGTGCCAGCAGCCAAGATTTGGCAGGGTCGGGCCAAGAGACCCAGTACTTC. This codes for CASSQDLAGSGQETQYF.

The V call is TRBV6-5, the J call TRBJ2-3; no reliable D call. This CDR3 comprises 15 residues. Germline CDR1 and CDR2: MNHEY and SVGAGI. Trimming shortened V by 4 bases and J by 3 bases, and 14 bases separated the two germline ends. Here the CDR3 reads CASSSMVGATDTQYF. CDR3 in DNA: TGTGCCAGCAGTTCCATGGTGGGCGCGACAGATACGCAGTATTTT.

In nucleotides, the CDR3 is TGTGCCAGCACCCTAGCAAGGGGTCAGACTGAAGCTTTCTTT. It is translated as CASTLARGQTEAFF. This chain connects TRBV2 to TRBJ1-1, with TRBD1 as a possible D gene (5 bases). V shed 7 bases and J shed 5 bases, with 17 bases lying between them. This CDR3 has 14 residues. Germline V gene data show CDR1 as SNHLY and CDR2 as FYNNEI. Together with reference TRBV2 and TRBJ1-1, the CDR3 gives the full variable domain: EPEVTQTPSHQVTQMGQEVILRCVPISNHLYFYWYRQILGQKVEFLVSFYNNEISEKSEIFDDQFSVERPDGSNFTLKIRSTKLEDSAMYFCASTLARGQTEAFFGQGTRLTVV.

The chain employs TRBV28 and TRBJ1-2; 11 bases align to TRBD1. The CDR3 runs 17 residues. V trimming: 2 bases; J trimming: 4 bases; junction bases outside the gene matches: 9. From germline, CDR1 is MDHEN and CDR2 SYDVKM. The CDR3 sequence is CASSLQGQGARGYGYTF. In DNA form, the CDR3 reads TGTGCCAGCAGTTTACAAGGACAGGGGGCGAGGGGCTATGGCTACACCTTC.

The chain recombines TRBV27 with TRBJ2-1; 10 nucleotides line up with TRBD1. There are 16 residues in the CDR3. Germline V CDR1 and CDR2: MNHEY, SMNVEV (reference sequence). Trimming removed 6 bases from V and 6 bases from J; junction bases left unmatched: 11. The DNA of the CDR3 is TGTGCCAGCAGGGGCACCGGGACAGGGGAGCTCAATGAGCAGTTCTTC. Translating it yields CASRGTGTGELNEQFF.

This chain connects TRBV15 to TRBJ1-1; D unresolved. The V end lost 1 base, the J end lost 5 bases, and 8 bases lay between the germline ends. Germline CDR1 LNHNV, CDR2 YYDKDF (reference sequence). This CDR3 spans 13 amino acids. CDR3 region: CATSRVTVTEAFF. As DNA, the CDR3 is TGTGCCACCAGCAGAGTCACCGTTACTGAAGCTTTCTTT.

The rearrangement joins TRBV7-8 to TRBJ2-7; tentatively, D is TRBD2 (5 bases). This CDR3 region has 14 residues. CDR1 SGHVS and CDR2 FQNEAQ come from the germline V gene. V gave up 3 bases and J gave up 0 bases, with 9 bases separating them. The CDR3 region has the DNA TGTGCCAGCAGCTTTCCGGGAAACTCCTACGAGCAGTACTTC. This encodes CASSFPGNSYEQYF.

The chain recombines TRBV3-1 (or the pseudogene TRBV3-2) with TRBJ1-3; no definite D call. With 0 bases removed from V and 4 bases from J, the gap between germline ends came to 13 bases. Germline CDR1 is LGHDT and CDR2 is YNNKEL (reference sequence). The CDR3 consists of 16 residues. CDR3 nucleotides: TGTGCCAGCAGCCAAGATGAAGGGTTTGCGGGAAACACCATATATTTT. This encodes CASSQDEGFAGNTIYF.

This clone showed up just a few times. J is TRBJ1-3 and V is TRBV5-1, with 7 bases aligning to TRBD1. The CDR3 consists of 15 residues. The V segment lost 4 bases and the J segment 4 bases; nucleotides outside the gene matches: 8. Germline CDR1 reads SGHRS; CDR2 reads YFSETQ. Here the CDR3 DNA reads TGCGCCAGCAGCGAAAGGGGGCTAGGCGGAAACACCATATATTTT. As protein: CASSERGLGGNTIYF. Using reference TRBV5-1 and TRBJ1-3 for the parts outside the CDR3, the full variable domain is KAGVTQTPRYLIKTRGQQVTLSCSPISGHRSVSWYQQTPGQGLQFLFEYFSETQRNKGNFPGRFSGRQFSNSRSEMNVSTLELGDSALYLCASSERGLGGNTIYFGEGSWLTVV.

The rearrangement uses TRBV19 and TRBJ1-6; tentatively, D is TRBD1 (6 bases). The CDR3 totals 17 residues. Germline assignment: CDR1 LNHDA and CDR2 SQIVND (reference sequence). V was clipped by 8 bases and J by 0 bases, with 17 bases between them. The DNA of the CDR3 is TGTGCCAGTGCGGGGACACAGACGAGCTCCTATAATTCACCCCTCCACTTT. Translated, it gives CASAGTQTSSYNSPLHF.

The rearrangement joins TRBV25-1 to TRBJ2-7; D not resolved. Trimming shortened V by 4 bases and J by 4 bases, and 11 bases separated the two germline ends. Looked up from germline, CDR1 is MGHDK and CDR2 is SYGVNS. The CDR3 consists of 13 residues. CDR3 sequence: CASSAVLKYEQYF. CDR3 DNA: TGTGCCAGCAGTGCGGTTCTCAAGTACGAGCAGTACTTC.

V usage is TRBV4-1 and J usage is TRBJ1-1, with D unresolved. Germline CDR1 and CDR2: MGHRA and YSYEKL. The CDR3 runs to 14 residues. The V and J ends lost 0 bases and 3 bases respectively, with 8 bases between them. The CDR3 DNA is TGCGCCAGCAGCCAAGAGAGGCTCTACACTGAAGCTTTCTTT. It codes for CASSQERLYTEAFF.

This chain connects TRBV6-4 to TRBJ2-2, with a tentative D call TRBD1 (6 bases). Germline V CDR1 and CDR2: MRHNA, SNTAGT. The CDR3 extends over 11 amino acids. The ends were cut back, 9 bases at V and 11 bases at J, with 13 bases in the middle. The CDR3 protein is CARGGGAELFF. The DNA of the CDR3 is TGTGCCAGGGGTGGGGGCGCAGAGCTGTTTTTT.

The rearrangement links TRBV4-2 to TRBJ2-3; D gene uncertain. Germline assignment: CDR1 LGHNA and CDR2 YNFKEQ. Trimming cost V 0 bases and J 0 bases, with 7 bases left between them. This CDR3 comprises 15 residues. CDR3 residues: CASSQDYGSTDTQYF. DNA for the CDR3: TGTGCCAGCAGCCAAGACTATGGCAGCACAGATACGCAGTATTTT.

The chain is built from TRBV15 and TRBJ2-7, with 8 bases identical to TRBD1. The CDR3 runs 15 residues. CDR1 and CDR2 from the germline V gene are LNHNV and YYDKDF (reference sequence). Trimming removed 3 bases from V and 5 bases from J; junction bases left unmatched: 9. CDR3 amino acids: CATSSPGGAVNEQYF. CDR3 sequence (DNA): TGTGCCACCAGCAGCCCAGGGGGCGCAGTGAACGAGCAGTACTTC.

With respect to this clone: The final CDR3 position lacks the conserved phenylalanine or tryptophan, pointing to a likely read error. The limits of the CDR3 on the DNA are not certain, so only TCRdb's listed CDR3 is given. The chain employs TRBV21-1 and TRBJ2-7; the table's D gene call, TRBD1, was not cross checked with the DNA. TRBV21-1 is designated a pseudogene. The CDR3 comprises 11 residues, both ends counted. CDR3 loop: CASSKDARGKI.

V and J are TRBV12-3 or TRBV12-4 and TRBJ2-1; D is undetermined. This CDR3 contains 13 residues. V lost 1 base to trimming and J lost 9 bases, with 10 bases between them. CDR3 in DNA: TGTGCCAGCAGTTTAGGTCAGGTCGTTGAGCAGTTCTTC. Translating gives CASSLGQVVEQFF.

The rearrangement joins TRBV6-4 to TRBJ1-1, with D possibly TRBD1 on 5 matching bases. V gave up 10 bases and J gave up 6 bases, with 18 bases separating them. This CDR3 is 13 amino acids long. Germline V gene lookup returns CDR1 MRHNA and CDR2 SNTAGT. For the CDR3, the DNA is TGTGCCAACGGGGGAGGGGTGACGCCTGAAGCTTTCTTT. Translation: CANGGGVTPEAFF.

This chain uses TRBV9 with TRBJ2-7; D tentatively reads TRBD1 or TRBD2 (5 bases each). Trimming left V 3 bases short and J 2 bases short, with 12 bases between. Germline CDR1 and CDR2: SGDLS and YYNGEE. CDR3 size: 14 residues. DNA of the CDR3: TGTGCCAGCAGCGCGGGGACGGGCCCCTACGAGCAGTACTTC. Translation: CASSAGTGPYEQYF.

This clone was found once. The chain has TRBV11-1 and TRBJ1-4, with D possibly being TRBD1 (5 bases). The V gene lost 4 bases and the J gene lost 4 bases, with 10 bases spanning the gap. The CDR3 totals 14 residues. Germline V lookup: CDR1 SGHAT, CDR2 FQDESV (reference sequence). The CDR3 DNA reads TGTGCCAGCAGCTCCGACAGTTATAATGAAAAACTGTTTTTT. This translates into CASSSDSYNEKLFF. The whole variable domain, filled in from reference TRBV11-1 and TRBJ1-4, reads EAEVAQSPRYKITEKSQAVAFWCDPISGHATLYWYRQILGQGPELLVQFQDESVVDDSQLPKDRFSAERLKGVDSTLKIQPAELGDSAMYLCASSSDSYNEKLFFGSGTQLSVL.